One sample yielded the 30 T cell receptor beta chains listed below, sequenced in a study of cytomegalovirus exposure and HLA in healthy donors. Amplification used 60 Vbeta primers and 13 Jbeta primers. Profiling relied on immunoSEQ multiplex PCR, and the TCRdb table lists in-frame clones only, not all of them. This table holds 130,000 to 150,000 clones, roughly 79% found once. The sample taken for sequencing was PBMCs. The receptors stem from a man between 18 and 29 years old in good health and CMV-seronegative.

This chain uses TRBV9 with TRBJ2-1, with D hard to call. Germline V CDR1 and CDR2: SGDLS, YYNGEE. The CDR3 is 15 residues long. V lost 0 bases, J lost 0 bases, and 7 bases lay in between. CDR3 coding DNA: TGTGCCAGCAGCGTAGCACCGAGCTCCTACAATGAGCAGTTCTTC. Translation: CASSVAPSSYNEQFF.

In this sample, this clone turned up a few times. The rearrangement uses TRBV6-1 and TRBJ2-6; a weak D match, TRBD2 (5 bases). The V and J ends lost 8 bases and 0 bases respectively, with 11 bases between them. Per the germline V gene, CDR1 is MNHNS and CDR2 is SASEGT. CDR3 length: 15 residues. The CDR3 protein is CASRGLNSGANVLTF. CDR3 bases: TGTGCCAGCCGAGGACTGAACTCTGGGGCCAACGTCCTGACTTTC.

This clone has only one observation. The chain employs TRBV19 and TRBJ1-1; the D gene is possibly TRBD1 (5 bases). Germline V CDR1 and CDR2: LNHDA, SQIVND (reference sequence). The V end lost 5 bases, the J end lost 7 bases, and 11 bases lay between the germline ends. CDR3 length: 12 amino acids. This chain's CDR3 is CASSRQYGEAFF. In nucleotides, the CDR3 is TGTGCCAGTAGTCGACAGTATGGTGAAGCTTTCTTT.

The rearrangement joins TRBV9 to TRBJ2-3; 9 bases are shared with TRBD1. The CDR3 has 18 residues. Germline CDR1 and CDR2: SGDLS and YYNGEE. V lost 4 bases and J lost 2; bases outside the gene matches: 14. The CDR3 region is CASSLSSRDRVYTDTQYF. In nucleotides, the CDR3 is TGTGCCAGCAGCCTCTCCTCCCGGGACAGGGTCTACACAGATACGCAGTATTTT.

A remark on this clone: Germline is not matched at one junction end, which may reflect a read error. The rearrangement uses TRBV7-9 and TRBJ2-5; a possible D gene is TRBD1 (6 bases). Germline-derived CDR1 and CDR2 are SEHNR and FQNEAQ (reference sequence). This CDR3 has 14 residues. CDR3 coding DNA: TGTTCCAGCAGCCTAGGGGGAGTCCAAGAGACCCAGTACTTC. This codes for CSSSLGGVQETQYF.

This clone has a handful of counts. The V call is TRBV6-6, the J call TRBJ1-6; D ambiguous. The CDR3 is made up of 14 amino acids. V was shortened by 2 bases and J by 10 bases, with 12 bases between the two germline ends. The V gene's germline CDR1 is MNHNY and CDR2 SVGAGI (reference sequence). The CDR3: CASSYEDFFSPLHF. CDR3 coding DNA: TGTGCCAGCAGTTACGAGGATTTTTTCTCACCCCTCCACTTT.

The chain recombines TRBV5-1 with TRBJ2-5; D perhaps matches TRBD2 (5 bases). This CDR3 has 13 amino acids. Trimming removed 6 bases at V and 1 base at J, with 10 bases between. Germline values: CDR1 SGHRS, CDR2 YFSETQ. In DNA, the CDR3 is TGCGCCAGCAATTCGGGGAGCCAAGAGACCCAGTACTTC. This sequence encodes CASNSGSQETQYF.

This clone has just a few counts. The chain uses TRBV30 and TRBJ1-3; perhaps TRBD1 as D (5 bases). Germline loops: CDR1 GTSNPN, CDR2 SVGIG (reference sequence). V dropped 4 bases and J dropped 0 bases, with 10 bases sitting between them. This CDR3 is 14 amino acids long. CDR3 region: CAWMGQFSGNTIYF. The CDR3 nucleotides are TGTGCCTGGATGGGGCAGTTCTCTGGAAACACCATATATTTT.

This chain links TRBV5-1 with TRBJ1-1; 7 bases line up with TRBD1. The J segment lost 4 bases and the V segment lost 0 bases, leaving 9 bases of the junction unmatched. The CDR3 covers 16 residues. Germline lookup yields CDR1 SGHRS and CDR2 YFSETQ. The CDR3 DNA reads TGCGCCAGCAGCTTGGCCAGACAGGGCAGTGGCACTGAAGCTTTCTTT. Amino acids: CASSLARQGSGTEAFF. The variable domain in full, with the rest retrieved from reference TRBV5-1 and TRBJ1-1, is KAGVTQTPRYLIKTRGQQVTLSCSPISGHRSVSWYQQTPGQGLQFLFEYFSETQRNKGNFPGRFSGRQFSNSRSEMNVSTLELGDSALYLCASSLARQGSGTEAFFGQGTRLTVV.

The rearrangement links TRBV11-3 to TRBJ1-2, with D possibly matching TRBD1 (5 bases). Trimming cost V 3 bases and J 1 base, with 15 bases left between them. Germline CDR1 is SGHNT and CDR2 is YENEEA. The CDR3 totals 16 residues. The CDR3 DNA follows: TGTGCCAGCAGCTTTTATCAGGCAGGGAATAACTATGGCTACACCTTC. This encodes CASSFYQAGNNYGYTF.

The chain links TRBV7-2 to TRBJ1-5; the D gene is possibly TRBD1 (6 bases). This CDR3 is 13 amino acids long. CDR1 is SGHTA, CDR2 FQGNSA, per germline. The V end was cut by 2 bases, the J end by 5 bases, with 7 bases between. The CDR3 loop reads CASSLNRDQPQHF. The DNA for the CDR3 is TGTGCCAGCAGCTTAAACAGGGATCAGCCCCAGCATTTT.

The chain combines TRBV5-6 with TRBJ2-7; D is perhaps TRBD1 (7 bases). Germline lookup yields CDR1 SGHDT and CDR2 YYEEEE. Trimming pared 4 bases from V and 2 bases from J, leaving 13 bases between. This CDR3 is 14 amino acids long. The DNA of the CDR3 is TGTGCCAGCAGCGGGGGGACAGCTACCTACGAGCAGTACTTC. This sequence encodes CASSGGTATYEQYF. Looking up the rest from reference TRBV5-6 and TRBJ2-7 gives the full variable domain: DAGVTQSPTHLIKTRGQQVTLRCSPKSGHDTVSWYQQALGQGPQFIFQYYEEEERQRGNFPDRFSGHQFPNYSSELNVNALLLGDSALYLCASSGGTATYEQYFGPGTRLTVT.

The V and J genes are TRBV28 and TRBJ2-6; D unresolved. V gave up 2 bases and J gave up 0 bases, with 11 bases separating them. The V gene's germline CDR1 is MDHEN and CDR2 SYDVKM. The CDR3 runs to 17 residues. CDR3 sequence reads: CASSLVAGSSGANVLTF. The DNA for the CDR3 is TGTGCCAGCAGTTTAGTTGCAGGCAGCTCTGGGGCCAACGTCCTGACTTTC.

There are a few counts of this clone. J is TRBJ2-4 and V is TRBV15; tentatively, D is TRBD2 (6 bases). The CDR3 has 16 amino acids. V was pared by 0 bases and J by 6 bases, with 15 bases between. Looked up from germline, CDR1 is LNHNV and CDR2 is YYDKDF (reference sequence). The CDR3 sequence: CATSRDNLEGGNIQYF. CDR3 bases: TGTGCCACCAGCAGAGATAATCTTGAGGGAGGAAACATTCAGTACTTC. Combining the CDR3 with reference TRBV15 and TRBJ2-4 gives the whole variable domain DAMVIQNPRYQVTQFGKPVTLSCSQTLNHNVMYWYQQKSSQAPKLLFHYYDKDFNNEADTPDNFQSRRPNTSFCFLDIRSPGLGDTAMYLCATSRDNLEGGNIQYFGAGTRLSVL.

V and J are TRBV2 and TRBJ2-7, with a weak D call TRBD1 (5 bases). The ends were cut back, 11 bases at V and 3 bases at J, with 17 bases in the middle. The CDR3 sequence is 13 residues long. From germline, CDR1 is SNHLY and CDR2 FYNNEI. Here the CDR3 reads CASKVEQGYEQYF. For the CDR3, the DNA is TGTGCCTCTAAAGTGGAGCAGGGCTACGAGCAGTACTTC.

This clone has only one observation. The rearrangement uses TRBV9 and TRBJ2-3; possibly TRBD2 for D (6 bases). In germline, CDR1 is SGDLS, CDR2 YYNGEE. Trimming removed 3 bases from V and 3 bases from J, with 14 bases in between. The CDR3 covers 15 residues. In DNA, the CDR3 is TGTGCCAGCAGCGAGGACTATACGAATACAGATACGCAGTATTTT. Amino acids: CASSEDYTNTDTQYF.

This clone was seen a few times. The V gene is TRBV27, the J gene TRBJ2-7; D is perhaps TRBD1 (5 bases). V was clipped by 3 bases and J by 2 bases, with 11 bases between them. This CDR3 has 14 residues. Germline lookup yields CDR1 MNHEY and CDR2 SMNVEV (reference sequence). CDR3 nucleotides: TGTGCCAGCAGTTTCGCAGGGCCGACCTACGAGCAGTACTTC. It encodes CASSFAGPTYEQYF.

The CDR3 DNA is TGCGCCAGCAGCCCCCTTGGGACAGGGGGCCCAGATACGCAGTATTTT. Translating gives CASSPLGTGGPDTQYF. The chain has TRBV4-1 and TRBJ2-3, with 12 bases that match TRBD1. Germline V gene data show CDR1 as MGHRA and CDR2 as YSYEKL. This CDR3 has 16 amino acids. Unmatched junction bases numbered 6, after V lost 4 bases and J lost 4 bases.

This chain joins TRBV6-5 and TRBJ1-2, with TRBD1 matching over 7 bases. Germline-derived CDR1 and CDR2 are MNHEY and SVGAGI. This CDR3 comprises 15 residues. V lost 0 bases, J lost 8 bases, and 9 bases stayed unmatched. The CDR3 loop is CASSYSRRRGRGYTF. The CDR3 DNA reads TGTGCCAGCAGTTACTCTAGACGGAGGGGGCGAGGCTACACCTTC.

This clone was detected a few times. This CDR3 reads CASSYKPSLSGNTIYF. CDR3 DNA sequence: TGTGCCAGCAGTTACAAGCCCTCCCTCTCTGGAAACACCATATATTTT. The V and J genes are TRBV6-5 and TRBJ1-3; the D is unclear. The V gene's germline CDR1 is MNHEY and CDR2 SVGAGI. The V and J ends lost 2 bases and 0 bases respectively, with 11 bases between them. There are 16 residues in the CDR3.

This chain uses TRBV21-1 with TRBJ1-1; the table gives TRBD1 as D, unverified against the DNA. TRBV21-1 constitutes a pseudogene. The CDR3 is made up of 15 amino acids. The DNA of the CDR3 is TGTGCCAGCAGAGCCCCTAGACAGATGAACACTGAAGCTTTCTTT. It codes for CASRAPRQMNTEAFF.

A single count supports this clone. The CDR3 reads CASSTLPRQAISGNTIYF. The CDR3 coding sequence is TGTGCCAGTAGTACCCTCCCAAGGCAGGCTATCTCTGGAAACACCATATATTTT. V is TRBV19 and J is TRBJ1-3; no clear D gene. Trimming removed 4 bases at V and 0 bases at J, with 19 bases between. CDR1 is LNHDA, CDR2 SQIVND, per germline (reference sequence). CDR3 length: 18 amino acids.

The CDR3 DNA reads as TGTGCCAGCTCAGGGTCTCCAGGGGACGACGAGCAGTACTTC. Translation gives CASSGSPGDDEQYF. V and J are TRBV6-1 and TRBJ2-7; maybe TRBD1 (6 bases). V lost 8 bases, J lost 5 bases, and 19 bases lay in between. Looked up from germline, CDR1 is MNHNS and CDR2 is SASEGT. CDR3 size: 14 residues.

V is TRBV5-4 and J is TRBJ2-1; 10 bases map to TRBD2. Per germline, CDR1 SGHNT and CDR2 YYREEE (reference sequence). The CDR3 contains 15 residues. V lost 5 bases to trimming and J lost 8 bases; unmatched junction nucleotides: 10. CDR3 sequence reads: CASSTPGTSVDEQFF. Written as DNA, the CDR3 is TGTGCCAGCAGTACCCCCGGGACTAGCGTGGATGAGCAGTTCTTC.

This rearrangement joins TRBV10-3 to TRBJ1-2; 11 bases are shared with TRBD1. This CDR3 has 16 amino acids. Trimming took 2 bases from V and 8 from J; bases not matched to a gene: 10. The germline V gene has CDR1 ENHRY and CDR2 SYGVKD. CDR3 nucleotide sequence: TGTGCCATCAGTGAGCGATGGGACAGGGGGGAAGGAGGCTACACCTTC. Its translation: CAISERWDRGEGGYTF.

The V and J genes are TRBV5-1 and TRBJ2-1, with a tentative D call TRBD1 (6 bases). The germline CDR1 and CDR2 sequences are SGHRS and YFSETQ. The CDR3 is made up of 16 amino acids. The V and J ends lost 3 bases and 8 bases respectively, with 21 bases between them. CDR3 bases: TGCGCCAGCAGCTCCCTCCCCCAGGGGATTAGGGATGAGCAGTTCTTC. Translating it yields CASSSLPQGIRDEQFF.

As regards this clone: At one of its ends the junction is not consistent with the germline gene, which may arise from a read error. Other DNA sequences in the same sample also yield this CDR3. V gene TRBV7-9 combines with J gene TRBJ1-2; D may be TRBD1 (5 bases). The V gene's germline CDR1 is SEHNR and CDR2 FQNEAQ (reference sequence). This CDR3 has 15 residues. For the CDR3, the DNA is TGTGCCAGCAGCCCCGTCGGGGGGTTTGACTATGGCTACACTTTC. Translating gives CASSPVGGFDYGYTF.

The chain couples TRBV5-1 to TRBJ2-5; 7 bases line up with TRBD1. Germline V gives CDR1 SGHRS, CDR2 YFSETQ. The length of the CDR3 is 14 residues. Trimming took 4 bases from V and 4 from J; bases not matched to a gene: 7. The CDR3 nucleotides read TGCGCCAGCAGCCCCTCACAGGGGCTAGAGACCCAGTACTTC. Protein: CASSPSQGLETQYF.

This chain connects TRBV27 to TRBJ2-3; a possible D gene is TRBD2 (6 bases). There are 18 residues in the CDR3. Germline assignment: CDR1 MNHEY and CDR2 SMNVEV (reference sequence). Trimming removed 3 bases at V and 0 bases at J, with 19 bases between. CDR3 amino acids: CASSFMGGQGGSTDTQYF. As DNA, the CDR3 is TGTGCCAGCAGTTTTATGGGGGGTCAGGGTGGTAGCACAGATACGCAGTATTTT.

J is TRBJ1-1 and V is TRBV10-3; no clear D gene. Germline lookup yields CDR1 ENHRY and CDR2 SYGVKD. Deletions cut 2 bases from V and 4 bases from J, with 8 bases between. The CDR3 is 13 residues long. CDR3 bases: TGTGCCATCAGTGAGGTTTCGGGCACTGAAGCTTTCTTT. Protein: CAISEVSGTEAFF.